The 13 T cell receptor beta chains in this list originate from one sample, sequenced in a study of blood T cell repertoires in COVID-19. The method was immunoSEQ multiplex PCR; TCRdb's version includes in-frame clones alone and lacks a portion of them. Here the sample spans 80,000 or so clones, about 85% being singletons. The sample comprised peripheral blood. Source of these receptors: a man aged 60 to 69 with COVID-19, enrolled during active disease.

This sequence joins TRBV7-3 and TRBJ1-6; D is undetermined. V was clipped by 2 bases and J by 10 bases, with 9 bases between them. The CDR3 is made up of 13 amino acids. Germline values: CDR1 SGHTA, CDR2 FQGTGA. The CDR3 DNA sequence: TGTGCCAGCAGCTTATATTCAGAATCACCCCTCCACTTT. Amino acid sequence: CASSLYSESPLHF.

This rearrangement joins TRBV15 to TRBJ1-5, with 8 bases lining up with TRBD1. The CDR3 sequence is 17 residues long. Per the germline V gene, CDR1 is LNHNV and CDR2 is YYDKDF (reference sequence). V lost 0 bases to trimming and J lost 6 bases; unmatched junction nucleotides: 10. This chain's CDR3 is CATSRDDRQGASQPQHF. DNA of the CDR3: TGTGCCACCAGCAGAGATGATCGGCAGGGGGCAAGTCAGCCCCAGCATTTT.

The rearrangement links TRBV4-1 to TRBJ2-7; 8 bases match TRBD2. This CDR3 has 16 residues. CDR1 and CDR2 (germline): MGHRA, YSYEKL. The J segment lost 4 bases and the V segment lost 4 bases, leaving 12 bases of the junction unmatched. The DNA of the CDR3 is TGCGCCAGCAGCCCCGGGCGAGCGGGAGTAACGTACGAGCAGTACTTC. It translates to CASSPGRAGVTYEQYF.

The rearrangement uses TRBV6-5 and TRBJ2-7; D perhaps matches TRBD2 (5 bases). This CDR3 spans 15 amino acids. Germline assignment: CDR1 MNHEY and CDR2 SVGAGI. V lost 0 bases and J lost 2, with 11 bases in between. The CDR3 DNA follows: TGTGCCAGCAGTTACTCGAGGGCAGGCCCCTACGAGCAGTACTTC. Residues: CASSYSRAGPYEQYF.

The DNA for the CDR3 is TGTGCCAGCAGTACCTATTACTATGGCTACACCTTC. It specifies CASSTYYYGYTF. The chain is built from TRBV28 and TRBJ1-2; D unclear. Trimming pared 5 bases from V and 3 bases from J, leaving 7 bases between. Germline V lookup: CDR1 MDHEN, CDR2 SYDVKM. The CDR3 has 12 residues.

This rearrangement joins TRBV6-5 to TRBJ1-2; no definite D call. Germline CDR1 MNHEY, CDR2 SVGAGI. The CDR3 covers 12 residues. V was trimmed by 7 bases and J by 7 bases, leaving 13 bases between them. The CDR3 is CASKGGSFGYTF. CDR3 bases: TGTGCCAGCAAGGGAGGGTCGTTTGGCTACACCTTC.

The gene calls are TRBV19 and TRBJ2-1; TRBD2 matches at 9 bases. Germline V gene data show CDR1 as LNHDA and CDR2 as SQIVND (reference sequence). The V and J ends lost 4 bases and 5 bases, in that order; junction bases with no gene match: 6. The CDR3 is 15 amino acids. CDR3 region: CASSNAGGPDNEQFF. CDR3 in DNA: TGTGCCAGTAGTAACGCGGGAGGGCCCGACAATGAGCAGTTCTTC.

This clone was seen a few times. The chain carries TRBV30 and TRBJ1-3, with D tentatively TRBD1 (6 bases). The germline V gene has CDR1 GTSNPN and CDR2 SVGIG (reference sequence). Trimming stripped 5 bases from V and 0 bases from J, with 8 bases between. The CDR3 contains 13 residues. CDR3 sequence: CAWSGHSGNTIYF. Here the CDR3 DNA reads TGTGCCTGGTCGGGACACTCTGGAAACACCATATATTTT.

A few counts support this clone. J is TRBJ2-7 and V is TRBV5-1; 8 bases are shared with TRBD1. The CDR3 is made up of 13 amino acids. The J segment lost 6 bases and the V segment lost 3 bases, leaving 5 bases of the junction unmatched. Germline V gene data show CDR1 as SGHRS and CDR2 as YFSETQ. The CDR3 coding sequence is TGCGCCAGCAGCTCGACAGGGGCCGGCGAGCAGTACTTC. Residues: CASSSTGAGEQYF.

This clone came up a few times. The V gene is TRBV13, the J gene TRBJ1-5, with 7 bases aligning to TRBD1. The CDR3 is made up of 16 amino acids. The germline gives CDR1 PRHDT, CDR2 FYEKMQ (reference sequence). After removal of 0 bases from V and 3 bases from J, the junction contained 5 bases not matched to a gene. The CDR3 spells CASSLGRGQNNQPQHF. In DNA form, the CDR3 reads TGTGCCAGCAGCTTAGGCCGGGGACAGAACAATCAGCCCCAGCATTTT.

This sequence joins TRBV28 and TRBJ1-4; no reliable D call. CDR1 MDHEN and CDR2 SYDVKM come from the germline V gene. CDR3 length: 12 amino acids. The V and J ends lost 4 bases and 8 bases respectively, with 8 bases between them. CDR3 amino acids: CASSSYEEKLFF. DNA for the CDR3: TGTGCCAGCAGTTCCTATGAGGAAAAACTGTTTTTT.

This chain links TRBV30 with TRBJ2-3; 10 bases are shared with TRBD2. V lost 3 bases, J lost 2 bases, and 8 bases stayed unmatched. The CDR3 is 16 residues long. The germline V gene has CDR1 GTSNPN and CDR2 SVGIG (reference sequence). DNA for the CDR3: TGTGCCTGGAGAAGACTAGCGGGTGGGGCCACAGATACGCAGTATTTT. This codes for CAWRRLAGGATDTQYF.

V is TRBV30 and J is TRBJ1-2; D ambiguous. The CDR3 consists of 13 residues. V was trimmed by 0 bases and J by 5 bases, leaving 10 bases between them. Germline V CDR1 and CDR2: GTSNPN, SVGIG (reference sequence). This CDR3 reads CAWSVANPYGYTF. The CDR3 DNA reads TGTGCCTGGAGTGTAGCAAACCCTTATGGCTACACCTTC.